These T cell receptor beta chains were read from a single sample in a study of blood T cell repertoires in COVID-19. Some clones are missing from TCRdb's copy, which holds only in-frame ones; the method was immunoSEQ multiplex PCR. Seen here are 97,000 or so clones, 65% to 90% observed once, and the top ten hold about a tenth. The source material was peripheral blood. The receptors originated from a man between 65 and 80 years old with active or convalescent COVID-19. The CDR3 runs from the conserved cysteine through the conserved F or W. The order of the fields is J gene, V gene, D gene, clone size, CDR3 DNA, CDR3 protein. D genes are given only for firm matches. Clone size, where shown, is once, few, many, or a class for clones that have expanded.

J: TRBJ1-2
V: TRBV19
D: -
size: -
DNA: TGTGCCAGTAGTATAGGGTACTCAGGGGCGGATGGCTACACCTTC
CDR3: CASSIGYSGADGYTF

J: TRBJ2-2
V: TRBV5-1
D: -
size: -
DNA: TGCGCCAGCAGCTTGGAAGGACATTCGAACACCGGGGAGCTGTTTTTT
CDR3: CASSLEGHSNTGELFF

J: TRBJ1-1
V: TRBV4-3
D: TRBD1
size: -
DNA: TGCGCCAGCAGCCAAGCGGGGCAGGGGGACACTGAAGCTTTCTTT
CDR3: CASSQAGQGDTEAFF

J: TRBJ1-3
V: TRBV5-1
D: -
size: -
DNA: TGCGCCAGCAGCGCGAAGCCGGGTGGGAGCTCTGGAAACACCATATATTTT
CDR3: CASSAKPGGSSGNTIYF

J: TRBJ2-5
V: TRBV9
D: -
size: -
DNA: TGTGCCAGCAGCCAGAACCAGGGAGAGACCCAGTACTTC
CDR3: CASSQNQGETQYF

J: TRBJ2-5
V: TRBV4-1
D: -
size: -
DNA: TGCGCCAGCAGCCAAGATTTGGCGGGGGCTCCCTTTGGGACCCAGTACTTC
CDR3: CASSQDLAGAPFGTQYF

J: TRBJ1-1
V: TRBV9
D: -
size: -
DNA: TGTGCCAGCAGCGTAGTCGGGGGATTGGACACTGAAGCTTTCTTT
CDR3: CASSVVGGLDTEAFF

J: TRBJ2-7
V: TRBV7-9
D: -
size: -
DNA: TGTGCCAGCAGCCGCCGGGAGTCAGGCTTATCCTCCTACGAGCAGTACTTC
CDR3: CASSRRESGLSSYEQYF

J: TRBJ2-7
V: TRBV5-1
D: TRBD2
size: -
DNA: TGCGCCAGTTCCGTCGGGACTAGTACCTACGAGCAGTACTTC
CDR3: CASSVGTSTYEQYF

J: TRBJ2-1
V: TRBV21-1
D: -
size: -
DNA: TGTGCCAGCCGGGGGCGGGGGTGGTCCTACAATGAGCAGTTCTTC
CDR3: CASRGRGWSYNEQFF

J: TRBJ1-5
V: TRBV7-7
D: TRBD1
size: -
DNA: TGTGCTAGCAGCTTGAGGGGACAGTTCAATCAGCCCCAGCATTTT
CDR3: CASSLRGQFNQPQHF

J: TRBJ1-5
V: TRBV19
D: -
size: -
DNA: TGTGCCAGTAGTATAGATCAAGTGTCCAGTCAGCCCCAGCATTTT
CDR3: CASSIDQVSSQPQHF

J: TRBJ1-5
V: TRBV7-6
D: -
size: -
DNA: TGTGCCAGCAGCTTAGCAGGGGCTAGTCAGCCCCAGCATTTT
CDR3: CASSLAGASQPQHF

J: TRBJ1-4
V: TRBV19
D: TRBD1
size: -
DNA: TGTGCCAGTAACAGGGGGCGCCATGAAAAACTGTTTTTT
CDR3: CASNRGRHEKLFF

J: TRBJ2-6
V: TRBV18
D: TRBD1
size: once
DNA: TGTGCCAGCTCACCACTCCCAGGGGGCGAGACTGGGGCCAACGTCCTGACTTTC
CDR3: CASSPLPGGETGANVLTF

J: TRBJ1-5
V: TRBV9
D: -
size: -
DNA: TGTGCCAGCAGCGGCCAGGACAATCAGCCCCAGCATTTT
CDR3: CASSGQDNQPQHF

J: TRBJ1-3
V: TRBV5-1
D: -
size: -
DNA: TGCGCCAGCAGCTTAGGCCAGGGGGGAAACACCATATATTTT
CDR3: CASSLGQGGNTIYF

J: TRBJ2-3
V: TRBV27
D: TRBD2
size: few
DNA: TGTGCCAGCAGTTTATCAGCGGGGGCCCTACCGGATACGCAGTATTTT
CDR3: CASSLSAGALPDTQYF

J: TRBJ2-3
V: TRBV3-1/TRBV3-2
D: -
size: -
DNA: TGTGCCAGCAGCCAGTCGCCTCGGGATACGCAGTATTTT
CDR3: CASSQSPRDTQYF

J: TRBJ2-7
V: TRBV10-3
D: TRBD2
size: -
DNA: TGTGCCATCAGTGACACTAGCGGGGTGTACGAGCAGTACTTC
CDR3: CAISDTSGVYEQYF

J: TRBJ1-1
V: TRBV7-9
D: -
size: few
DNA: TGTGCCAGCAGCTTAGGAGGCATGGAGGCTTTCTTT
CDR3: CASSLGGMEAFF

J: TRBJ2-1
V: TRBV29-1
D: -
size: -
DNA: TGCAGCGTTGAATCTGCGGGATACAATGAGCAGTTCTTC
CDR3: CSVESAGYNEQFF